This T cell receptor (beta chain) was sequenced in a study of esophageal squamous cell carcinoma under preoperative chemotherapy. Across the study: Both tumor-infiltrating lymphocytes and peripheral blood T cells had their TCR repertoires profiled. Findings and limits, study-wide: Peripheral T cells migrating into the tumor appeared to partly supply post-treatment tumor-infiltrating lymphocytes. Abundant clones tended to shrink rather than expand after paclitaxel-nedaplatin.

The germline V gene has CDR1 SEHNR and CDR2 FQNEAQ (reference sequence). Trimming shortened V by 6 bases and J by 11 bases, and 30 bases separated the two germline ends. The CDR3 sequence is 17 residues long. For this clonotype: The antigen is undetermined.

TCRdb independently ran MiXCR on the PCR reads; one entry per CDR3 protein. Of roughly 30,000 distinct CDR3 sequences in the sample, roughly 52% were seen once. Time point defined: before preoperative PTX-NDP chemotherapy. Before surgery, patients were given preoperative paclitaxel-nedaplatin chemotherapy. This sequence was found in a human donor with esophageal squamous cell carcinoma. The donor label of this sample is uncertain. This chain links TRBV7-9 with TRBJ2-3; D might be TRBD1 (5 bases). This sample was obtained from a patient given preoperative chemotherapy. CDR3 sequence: CASSQSGEAVSTGKQYF. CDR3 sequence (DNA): TGTGCCAGCAGTCAAAGTGGCGAGGCTGTGAGCACAGGTAAGCAGTATTTT.